This TCR beta chain comes out of a study of cytomegalovirus exposure and HLA in healthy donors. General observations from the study: V- and J-gene trimming of TCR beta was linked (in a later analysis) to a missense DCLRE1C variant.

The CDR3 sequence is 14 residues long. V was cut by 5 bases and J by 7 bases, with 15 bases left in between. Per the germline V gene, CDR1 is MNHNY and CDR2 is SVGAGI (reference sequence). As regards this clone: The antigen remains undetermined.

The PCR had 60 Vbeta and 13 Jbeta primers. Original processing notes: A later analysis counted 65 million to 90 million unique TCR beta chains, some 11 million shared. TCRdb keeps only in-frame clones here, not all; method: immunoSEQ multiplex PCR. V and J calls and clone size come straight from that table; D and trimming were deduced from the DNA. The table lists some 210,000 clones, about three quarters of them singletons. V and J are TRBV6-6 and TRBJ1-5; the D is unclear. Sequenced input: PBMCs. The sequence was collected from a woman aged 25-40 years in good health and CMV-seropositive. This CDR3 reads CASSNPGAAQPQHF. CDR3 DNA sequence: TGTGCCAGCAGTAACCCGGGAGCCGCCCAGCCCCAGCATTTT.